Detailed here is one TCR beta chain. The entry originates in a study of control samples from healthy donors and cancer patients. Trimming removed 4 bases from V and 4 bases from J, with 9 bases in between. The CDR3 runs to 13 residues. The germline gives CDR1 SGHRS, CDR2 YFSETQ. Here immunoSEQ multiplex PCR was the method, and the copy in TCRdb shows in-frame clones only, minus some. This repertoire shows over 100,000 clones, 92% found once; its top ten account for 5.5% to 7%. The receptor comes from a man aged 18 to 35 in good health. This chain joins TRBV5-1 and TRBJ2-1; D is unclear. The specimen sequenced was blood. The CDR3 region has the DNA TGCGCCAGCAGCCCGGTGGAGTACAATGAGCAGTTCTTC. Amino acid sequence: CASSPVEYNEQFF.